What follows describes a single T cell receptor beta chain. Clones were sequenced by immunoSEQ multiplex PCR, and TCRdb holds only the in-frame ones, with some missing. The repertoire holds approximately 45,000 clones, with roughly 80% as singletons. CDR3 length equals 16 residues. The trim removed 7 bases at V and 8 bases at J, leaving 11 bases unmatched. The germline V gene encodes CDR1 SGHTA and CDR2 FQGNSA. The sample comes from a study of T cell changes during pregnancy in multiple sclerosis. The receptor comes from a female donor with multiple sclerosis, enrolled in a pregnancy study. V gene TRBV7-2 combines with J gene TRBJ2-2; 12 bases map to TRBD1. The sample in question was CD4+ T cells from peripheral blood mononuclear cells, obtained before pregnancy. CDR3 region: CASTRRGGQGAGELFF. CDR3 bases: TGTGCCAGCACCCGTAGGGGGGGACAGGGGGCAGGGGAGCTGTTTTTT.